A single sample is the source of the 25 T cell receptor beta chains below, sequenced in a study of blood T cell repertoires in COVID-19. Sequencing used immunoSEQ multiplex PCR; TCRdb keeps in-frame clones, though not all of them. The table has under 100,000 clones, over 80% seen once. Sequencing was done on a sample of peripheral blood. Every receptor here comes from a human donor in a cohort sampled during active COVID-19.

The chain combines TRBV14 with TRBJ1-2; D uncertain. V was pared by 0 bases and J by 4 bases, with 6 bases between. This CDR3 region has 13 residues. The V gene's germline CDR1 is SGHDN and CDR2 FVKESK. The CDR3 nucleotides read TGTGCCAGCAGCCAAGAACCCGGCTATGGCTACACCTTC. Amino acids: CASSQEPGYGYTF.

The rearrangement uses TRBV6-5 and TRBJ1-4, with D tentatively TRBD1 (6 bases). Germline CDR1 and CDR2: MNHEY and SVGAGI. Trimming stripped 6 bases from V and 7 bases from J, with 9 bases between. The CDR3 runs 12 residues. This CDR3 reads CASSLRGEKLFF. CDR3 sequence (DNA): TGTGCCAGCAGCCTCAGGGGTGAAAAACTGTTTTTT.

V is TRBV6-6 and J is TRBJ2-2, with 7 positions matching TRBD2. Germline V gives CDR1 MNHNY, CDR2 SVGAGI (reference sequence). The CDR3 covers 15 residues. J lost 5 bases, V lost 6 bases, and 9 bases had no gene match. The CDR3 bases are TGTGCCAGCAGAAGAAAGCGGGATGGGACCGGGGAGCTGTTTTTT. As protein: CASRRKRDGTGELFF.

This chain links TRBV7-2 with TRBJ2-1; 7 bases fit TRBD2. The CDR3 contains 15 residues. Unmatched junction bases numbered 7, after V lost 3 bases and J lost 5 bases. Germline-derived CDR1 and CDR2 are SGHTA and FQGNSA. The CDR3 loop reads CASSLASGNNNEQFF. Written as DNA, the CDR3 is TGTGCCAGCAGCTTGGCCAGCGGGAACAACAATGAGCAGTTCTTC.

This chain connects TRBV7-3 to TRBJ2-1, with D tentatively TRBD2 (7 bases). CDR1 is SGHTA, CDR2 FQGTGA, per germline. V lost 5 bases and J 9 bases, leaving 23 bases between the germline ends. The CDR3 runs 16 residues. The CDR3: CASSASSGMGGGEQFF. CDR3 sequence (DNA): TGTGCCAGCAGCGCCTCTAGCGGCATGGGGGGCGGTGAGCAGTTCTTC. Full variable domain (missing parts from reference TRBV7-3 and TRBJ2-1): GAGVSQTPSNKVTEKGKYVELRCDPISGHTALYWYRQSLGQGPEFLIYFQGTGAADDSGLPNDRFFAVRPEGSVSTLKIQRTERGDSAVYLCASSASSGMGGGEQFFGPGTRLTVL.

J is TRBJ2-5 and V is TRBV28; the D gene is possibly TRBD1 (6 bases). Germline V gene sequence: CDR1 MDHEN, CDR2 SYDVKM. V was clipped by 10 bases and J by 2 bases, with 17 bases between them. This CDR3 is built from 14 residues. DNA for the CDR3: TGTGCCACGAAGTTAGGGGGTGTACAAGAGACCCAGTACTTC. Its protein is CATKLGGVQETQYF.

The chain links TRBV7-2 to TRBJ2-2; D is unresolved. CDR3 size: 13 residues. Germline assignment: CDR1 SGHTA and CDR2 FQGNSA. The ends were cut back, 4 bases at V and 7 bases at J, with 10 bases in the middle. The CDR3 DNA reads as TGTGCCAGCAGCTCCCGGTCCTTCGGGGAGCTGTTTTTT. This encodes CASSSRSFGELFF.

V usage is TRBV18 and J usage is TRBJ2-7; the D is unclear. The CDR3 spans 14 residues. V lost 0 bases to trimming and J lost 2 bases, with 8 bases between them. Per the germline V gene, CDR1 is KGHSH and CDR2 is LQKENI. CDR3 bases: TGTGCCAGCTCACCACCGGTACGGGCCTACGAGCAGTACTTC. Its translation is CASSPPVRAYEQYF. Together with reference TRBV18 and TRBJ2-7, the CDR3 gives the full variable domain: NAGVMQNPRHLVRRRGQEARLRCSPMKGHSHVYWYRQLPEEGLKFMVYLQKENIIDESGMPKERFSAEFPKEGPSILRIQQVVRGDSAAYFCASSPPVRAYEQYFGPGTRLTVT.

This clone was detected only once. The chain links TRBV18 to TRBJ2-1; weak D call: TRBD2 (5 bases). The ends were cut back, 5 bases at V and 6 bases at J, with 14 bases in the middle. There are 14 residues in the CDR3. Per the germline V gene, CDR1 is KGHSH and CDR2 is LQKENI. The CDR3 is CASSAGNSGNEQFF. CDR3 nucleotide sequence: TGTGCCAGCTCAGCCGGGAACTCAGGCAATGAGCAGTTCTTC.

This clone rates as medium-sized. This rearrangement joins TRBV19 to TRBJ2-1, with 10 bases that match TRBD1. CDR1 LNHDA and CDR2 SQIVND come from the germline V gene (reference sequence). The length of the CDR3 is 14 residues. The junction had 4 bases not matched to a gene; V was cut back by 5 bases and J by 6 bases. CDR3 bases: TGTGCCAGTAGTTCGGGACAGGGGACCAATGAGCAGTTCTTC. Translating it yields CASSSGQGTNEQFF.

This clone was detected once. The V and J genes are TRBV9 and TRBJ1-5; no clear D gene. The germline V gene has CDR1 SGDLS and CDR2 YYNGEE. This CDR3 has 16 amino acids. V was clipped by 0 bases and J by 7 bases, with 17 bases between them. The CDR3 DNA follows: TGTGCCAGCAGCGTAGCATTGTCGCCGGGATACCAGCCCCAGCATTTT. Translating gives CASSVALSPGYQPQHF.

This sequence joins TRBV11-1 and TRBJ2-3; possible D gene TRBD2, 6 bases. The germline V gene encodes CDR1 SGHAT and CDR2 FQDESV (reference sequence). This CDR3 comprises 16 residues. V lost 1 base, J lost 1 base, and 12 bases lay in between. The CDR3 spells CASSLGAGRRTDTQYF. The CDR3 region has the DNA TGTGCCAGCAGCTTAGGGGCGGGGCGCCGCACAGATACGCAGTATTTT.

There are many counts of this clone. The rearrangement joins TRBV6-5 to TRBJ1-2; 7 nucleotides agree with TRBD1. J lost 8 bases, V lost 6 bases, and 3 bases had no gene match. In germline, CDR1 is MNHEY, CDR2 SVGAGI. The CDR3 is made up of 11 amino acids. CDR3 nucleotides: TGTGCCAGCAGGACAGGGTTCGGCTACACCTTC. Protein sequence: CASRTGFGYTF.

The chain employs TRBV19 and TRBJ1-1; perhaps TRBD1 as D (5 bases). This CDR3 is 13 amino acids long. Germline lookup yields CDR1 LNHDA and CDR2 SQIVND (reference sequence). Trimming took off 8 bases at V and 4 bases at J, with 14 bases between the two ends. Here the CDR3 DNA reads TGTGCCAGTTCTTCCTGGGGGGGCACTGAAGCTTTCTTT. This codes for CASSSWGGTEAFF.

The rearrangement uses TRBV5-6 and TRBJ1-1; a possible D gene is TRBD1 (6 bases). Germline V gene sequence: CDR1 SGHDT, CDR2 YYEEEE. Trimming left V 4 bases short and J 5 bases short, with 21 bases between. This CDR3 is built from 16 residues. CDR3 bases: TGTGCCAGCAGCCTGGGTGTGGGAGGGGGAAGGACTGAAGCTTTCTTT. This sequence encodes CASSLGVGGGRTEAFF.

The chain employs TRBV29-1 and TRBJ2-5; possible D gene TRBD1, 7 bases. The CDR3 spans 14 residues. The germline V gene has CDR1 SQVTM and CDR2 ANQGSEA. V lost 7 bases, J lost 1 base, and 16 bases lay in between. The CDR3 nucleotides are TGCAGCGGCAGCCCCAGGGGGGCCCAAGAGACCCAGTACTTC. Its protein is CSGSPRGAQETQYF.

The chain uses TRBV19 and TRBJ2-7, with TRBD2 identical over 12 bases. Germline V gene data show CDR1 as LNHDA and CDR2 as SQIVND (reference sequence). The junction had 11 bases not matched to a gene; V was cut back by 10 bases and J by 7 bases. The CDR3 spans 14 residues. As DNA, the CDR3 is TGTGCCACCGAGACTAGCGGGAGAAGTCGGGAGCAGTACTTC. Protein: CATETSGRSREQYF. Supplemented by reference TRBV19 and TRBJ2-7, the full variable domain reads DGGITQSPKYLFRKEGQNVTLSCEQNLNHDAMYWYRQDPGQGLRLIYYSQIVNDFQKGDIAEGYSVSREKKESFPLTVTSAQKNPTAFYLCATETSGRSREQYFGPGTRLTVT.

The chain combines TRBV5-4 with TRBJ2-1, with 12 bases aligning to TRBD2. Germline CDR1 and CDR2: SGHNT and YYREEE (reference sequence). V lost 3 bases and J lost 7; bases outside the gene matches: 5. This CDR3 contains 15 residues. The CDR3 bases are TGTGCCAGCAGCTGGGGGGGGACTAGCGGGAATGAGCAGTTCTTC. Amino acids: CASSWGGTSGNEQFF.

This chain connects TRBV2 to TRBJ2-2; a possible D gene is TRBD2 (6 bases). With 1 base removed from V and 1 base from J, the gap between germline ends came to 10 bases. This CDR3 region has 16 residues. From germline, CDR1 is SNHLY and CDR2 FYNNEI. The CDR3 spells CASSEVGGVNTGELFF. DNA for the CDR3: TGTGCCAGCAGTGAAGTGGGCGGGGTGAACACCGGGGAGCTGTTTTTT.

The chain combines TRBV28 with TRBJ1-2; no clear D. Deletions cut 6 bases from V and 5 bases from J, with 10 bases between. CDR3 length: 12 residues. Germline V gives CDR1 MDHEN, CDR2 SYDVKM. CDR3 protein: CASRLGLYGYTF. The CDR3 DNA reads TGTGCCAGCAGGCTTGGACTTTATGGCTACACCTTC.

The CDR3 nucleotides read TGTGCCAGCAGCTCGGCGGGACTAGCGGGGAATGAGCAGTTCTTC. It encodes CASSSAGLAGNEQFF. The J gene is TRBJ2-1, the V gene TRBV7-3; TRBD2 agrees at 13 bases. J was trimmed by 7 bases and V by 4 bases; bases with no gene match: 4. CDR3 length equals 15 residues. Germline V gene data show CDR1 as SGHTA and CDR2 as FQGTGA.

The chain joins TRBV5-5 to TRBJ1-1; D remains unclear. V gave up 4 bases and J gave up 3 bases, with 10 bases separating them. There are 13 residues in the CDR3. In germline, CDR1 is SGHKS, CDR2 YYEKEE (reference sequence). CDR3 sequence: CASSPFPYTEAFF. CDR3 sequence (DNA): TGTGCCAGCAGCCCCTTCCCGTACACTGAAGCTTTCTTT.

The chain is built from TRBV6-5 and TRBJ1-1; 8 bases match TRBD1. Germline V gene lookup returns CDR1 MNHEY and CDR2 SVGAGI. V trimming: 4 bases; J trimming: 4 bases; junction bases outside the gene matches: 8. The CDR3 runs 15 residues. In DNA, the CDR3 is TGTGCCAGCAGTTTTCAGGGGGCACTTGGCACTGAAGCTTTCTTT. This gives the protein CASSFQGALGTEAFF.

The chain joins TRBV19 to TRBJ2-2; 7 positions match TRBD1. J lost 4 bases, V lost 6 bases, and 8 bases had no gene match. Germline V lookup: CDR1 LNHDA, CDR2 SQIVND (reference sequence). The CDR3 consists of 15 residues. The CDR3 sequence is CASSFTGDPTGELFF. CDR3 in DNA: TGTGCCAGTAGCTTCACAGGGGATCCCACCGGGGAGCTGTTTTTT.

The rearrangement links TRBV21-1 to TRBJ2-7; the table's D call of TRBD2 was not tested on the DNA. TRBV21-1 is a documented pseudogene. CDR3 size: 16 residues. CDR3 nucleotides: TGTGCCAGCAGCCCCGGACTAGCGGGAGGTATATACGAGCAGTACTTC. Protein sequence: CASSPGLAGGIYEQYF.